The clone carrying this TCR beta chain was counted only a few times. As yet, its antigen is unknown. This CDR3 region has 16 residues. V was shortened by 3 bases and J by 2 bases, with 15 bases between the two germline ends. In germline, CDR1 is SGHDT, CDR2 YYEEEE. Generated by immunoSEQ multiplex PCR, the TCRdb table keeps only in-frame clones and is missing some. This table holds about 50,000 clones, 65% to 85% found once. Every single patient, without exception, relapsed after autologous stem cell transplantation, and brentuximab vedotin exposure varied. The data belong to a study of PD-1 blockade in classical Hodgkin lymphoma. Study-level information: On a schedule of every 2 weeks, patients received nivolumab 3 mg/kg intravenously.

Study conclusions and caveats: CD4+ but not CD8+ TCR diversity rose significantly by C4D1. Reports described newly diagnosed patients as having lower baseline TCR diversity than healthy donors.

The chain carries TRBV5-6 and TRBJ1-5; D not certain. The clonotype was recovered from a human donor with classical Hodgkin lymphoma. The sample in question was peripheral blood mononuclear cells (PBMCs), obtained at baseline. CDR3 region: CASSSGPGLGNQPQHF. The CDR3 region has the DNA TGTGCCAGCAGCTCAGGACCGGGTTTGGGCAATCAGCCCCAGCATTTT.